The text below deals with one TCR beta chain. What it binds is not known. These data come from a study of T cell responses to AZD1222 COVID-19 vaccine. Study-wide results and limits: Along spike, vaccine-associated CD4 TCRs were found throughout, with dominance at 160-218 and 743-854. All repertoire sampling was performed exclusively after the peak T cell response. Donors in the cohort were predominantly white British and more often female, and clonal diversity was possibly underestimated.

Produced via immunoSEQ multiplex PCR; TCRdb's table is partial and in-frame only. The sample shows roughly 140,000 clones, about 93% of them seen only once. There are 15 residues in the CDR3. Germline values: CDR1 MNHEY, CDR2 SVGAGI. Trimming took off 7 bases at V and 3 bases at J, with 18 bases between the two ends. This specimen consisted of peripheral blood, obtained on day 0 of MenACWY control vaccination. The V gene is TRBV6-5, the J gene TRBJ1-2; D gene unclear. The receptor comes from an adult in good health. The CDR3 DNA reads as TGTGCCAGCAAAAGGTGGAGGGCGGAAGACTATGGCTACACCTTC. Translating it yields CASKRWRAEDYGYTF.